This TCR beta chain was captured in a study of blood T cell repertoires in COVID-19. The repertoire was sequenced with immunoSEQ multiplex PCR; TCRdb's copy has only in-frame clones and lacks some. Counted here are around 250,000 clones, roughly 85% occurring once; the ten biggest clones make up 4.5% to 5.5%. V was clipped by 3 bases and J by 5 bases, with 15 bases between them. Germline V gene data show CDR1 as DFQATT and CDR2 as SNEGSKA (reference sequence). The CDR3 totals 14 residues. The sequenced sample was peripheral blood. The chain links TRBV20-1 to TRBJ2-3; tentative D call: TRBD1 (5 bases). The receptor was derived from a man between 45 and 60 years old with active or convalescent COVID-19. Written as DNA, the CDR3 is TGCAGTGCTAGTCACCCAGGGCGAGGAGATACGCAGTATTTT. Its translation: CSASHPGRGDTQYF.